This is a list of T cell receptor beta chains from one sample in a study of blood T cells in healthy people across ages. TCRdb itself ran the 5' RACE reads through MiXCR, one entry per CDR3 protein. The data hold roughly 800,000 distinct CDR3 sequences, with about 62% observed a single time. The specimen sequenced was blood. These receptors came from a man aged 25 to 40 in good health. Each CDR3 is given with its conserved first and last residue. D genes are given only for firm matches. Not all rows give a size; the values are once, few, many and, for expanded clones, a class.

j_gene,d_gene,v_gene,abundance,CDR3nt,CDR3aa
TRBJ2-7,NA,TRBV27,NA,TGTGCCAGCAGTCCACCCAAGGGGGCCTACGAGCAGTACTTC,CASSPPKGAYEQYF
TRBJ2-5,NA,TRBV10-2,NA,TGCGCCAGCAGTGAGATAGGGGAAGAGACCCAGTACTTC,CASSEIGEETQYF
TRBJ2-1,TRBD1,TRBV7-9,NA,TGTGCCAGCAGCTTGGGACAGGGCCTGGGTGAGCAGTTCTTC,CASSLGQGLGEQFF
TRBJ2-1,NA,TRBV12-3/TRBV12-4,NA,TGTGCCAGCAGCCGGCCCAATTCCAATGAGCAGTTCTTC,CASSRPNSNEQFF
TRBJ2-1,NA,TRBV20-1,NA,TGCAGTGGGCGAGGGAGCAATGAGCAGTTCTTC,CSGRGSNEQFF
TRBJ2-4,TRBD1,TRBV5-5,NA,TGTGCCAGCAGCTTGGAGGGACAGGGAAACATTCAGTACTTC,CASSLEGQGNIQYF
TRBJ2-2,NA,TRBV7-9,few,TGTGCCAGCAGCCCCGGGGTCCTGAACACCGGGGAGCTGTTTTTT,CASSPGVLNTGELFF
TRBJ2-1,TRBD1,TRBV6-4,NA,TGTGCCAGCGGACCGAGGGACAGGCAGTTCTTC,CASGPRDRQFF
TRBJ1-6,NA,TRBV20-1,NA,TGCAGTGCAAGACAGTCGGGTAATTCACCCCTCCACTTT,CSARQSGNSPLHF
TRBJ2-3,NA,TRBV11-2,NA,TGTGCCAGCAGCACACGGACGGTAGGCACAGATACGCAGTATTTT,CASSTRTVGTDTQYF
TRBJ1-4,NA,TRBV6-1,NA,TGTGCCAGCAGTGAAGCGCTGAGGGCAACTAATGAAAAACTGTTTTTT,CASSEALRATNEKLFF
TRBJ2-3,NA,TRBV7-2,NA,TGTGCCAGCAGCTTAGTCTCCGGGGGGCCGGATACGCAGTATTTT,CASSLVSGGPDTQYF
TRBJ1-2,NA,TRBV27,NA,TGTGCCAGCAGTTTATCTGGCGGGGCGGCCTATGGCTACACCTTC,CASSLSGGAAYGYTF
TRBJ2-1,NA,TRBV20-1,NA,TGCAGTGCTATTACCCCTAGCGACAATGAGCAGTTCTTC,CSAITPSDNEQFF
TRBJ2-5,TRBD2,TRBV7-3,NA,TGTGCCAGCAGCTTTGAGCCCCGGTCTAGCGGGAGAAATGAGCAGTACTTC,CASSFEPRSSGRNEQYF
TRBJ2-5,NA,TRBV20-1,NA,TGCAGTGCTACCAACTTAAGAATGCGGCGGGATAATACAGAGACCCAGTACTTC,CSATNLRMRRDNTETQYF
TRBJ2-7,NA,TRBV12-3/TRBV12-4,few,TGTGCCAGCAGGCAAGGACAGTCCTTGCAGTACTTC,CASRQGQSLQYF
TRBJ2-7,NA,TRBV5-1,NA,TGCGCCAGCAGCTTGGGTTCGGGCGCCGAGCCCTACGAGCAGTACTTC,CASSLGSGAEPYEQYF
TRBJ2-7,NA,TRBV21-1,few,TGTGCCCGCGTCGCCGATAGACAGCTGATTTACGAGCAGTACTTC,CARVADRQLIYEQYF
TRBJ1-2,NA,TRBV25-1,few,TGTGCCAGCAGTGGACAAAGAGGCTACACCTTC,CASSGQRGYTF
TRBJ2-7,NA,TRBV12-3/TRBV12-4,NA,TGTGCCAGCAGCCCTTCCCAGGGGATCGAGCAGTACTTC,CASSPSQGIEQYF
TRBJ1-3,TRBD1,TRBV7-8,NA,TGTGCCAGCAGTTTCGACAGGGGGTTAACTGGAAACACCATATATTTT,CASSFDRGLTGNTIYF
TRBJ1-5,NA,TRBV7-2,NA,TGTGCCAGCAGCTATGACAGGATACCTCAGCCCCAGCATTTT,CASSYDRIPQPQHF
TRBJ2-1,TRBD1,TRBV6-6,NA,TGTGCCAGCAGCCAAGGGGGCAGGGGGCAGTTCTTC,CASSQGGRGQFF
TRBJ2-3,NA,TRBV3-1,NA,TGTGCCAGCAGCCAAGGTCGAGTGGCAGATACGCAGTATTTT,CASSQGRVADTQYF
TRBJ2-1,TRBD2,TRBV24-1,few,TGTGCCACCAGTGACCCCTCGGGAGCGGGGGATGAGCAGTTCTTC,CATSDPSGAGDEQFF
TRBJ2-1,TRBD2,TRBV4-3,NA,TGCGCCAGCAGCCAAGAACAGCGGGAGATCGATGAGCAGTTCTTC,CASSQEQREIDEQFF
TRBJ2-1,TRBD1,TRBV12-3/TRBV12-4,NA,TGTGCCAGCAGTTTCACAGACAGGGGTGGCAATGAGCAGTTCTTC,CASSFTDRGGNEQFF
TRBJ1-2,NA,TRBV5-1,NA,TGCGCCAGCAGCTTGGAGGGTCTCATTGGGGATGGCTACACCTTC,CASSLEGLIGDGYTF
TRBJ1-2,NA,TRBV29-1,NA,TGCAGCGTTGAAGGGGGCCAGGGTTACGACTACACCTTC,CSVEGGQGYDYTF
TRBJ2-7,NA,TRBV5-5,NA,TGTGCCAGCAGCGCCAAGGACGGGGAGTGGGGCGAGCAGTACTTC,CASSAKDGEWGEQYF
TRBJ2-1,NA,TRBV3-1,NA,TGTGCCAGCAGCCAAGCTGGGGGGAATGAGCAGTTCTTC,CASSQAGGNEQFF
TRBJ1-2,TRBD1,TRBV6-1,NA,TGTGCAAGCAGCCTCAGGGGGCGCCACGATGGCTACACCTTC,CASSLRGRHDGYTF
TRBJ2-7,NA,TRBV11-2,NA,TGTGCCAGCAGCTTAATGGCCTACGAGCAGTACTTC,CASSLMAYEQYF
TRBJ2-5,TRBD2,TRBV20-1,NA,TGCAGTGCCCTTCGGGGGGAAGAGACCCAGTACTTC,CSALRGEETQYF
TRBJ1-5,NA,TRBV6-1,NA,TGTGCCAGCAGGAGGGGCTGGGACGGAAATAATCAGCCCCAGCATTTT,CASRRGWDGNNQPQHF
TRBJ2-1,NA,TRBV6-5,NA,TGTGCCAGCAGCCGAGGGACCGAATTGTCAAATGAGCAGTTCTTC,CASSRGTELSNEQFF
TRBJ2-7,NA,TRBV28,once,TGTGCCAGCGGGTTGTGGACCGAGCAGTACTTC,CASGLWTEQYF
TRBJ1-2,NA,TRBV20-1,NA,TGCAGTGCTAGAGATCCAAACGGCAACTATGGCTACACCTTC,CSARDPNGNYGYTF
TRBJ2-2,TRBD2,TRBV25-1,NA,TGTGCCAGCAGGACAGCGGGAGAGGGTACCGGGGAGCTGTTTTTT,CASRTAGEGTGELFF
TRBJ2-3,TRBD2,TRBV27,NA,TGTGCCAGCAGTCGCCTCACTAGCGGGGGTTTCACAGATACGCAGTATTTT,CASSRLTSGGFTDTQYF
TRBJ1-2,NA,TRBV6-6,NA,TGTGCCAGCAGCAACAGGGATTTTGACTATGGCTACACCTTC,CASSNRDFDYGYTF
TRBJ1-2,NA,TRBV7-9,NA,TGTGCCAGCAGCTCGAACCGGGACCGTAGTTATGGCTACACCTTC,CASSSNRDRSYGYTF
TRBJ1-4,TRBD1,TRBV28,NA,TGTGCCAGCAGTTTGACAGGGAGCAATGAAAAACTGTTTTTT,CASSLTGSNEKLFF
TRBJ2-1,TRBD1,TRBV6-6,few,TGTGCCAGCAGTTTGCCGGGACAGTCCTACAATGAGCAGTTCTTC,CASSLPGQSYNEQFF
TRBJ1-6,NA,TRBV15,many,TGTGCCACCAGCAGAGATGGTATGACAGAAAATTCACCCCTCCACTTT,CATSRDGMTENSPLHF
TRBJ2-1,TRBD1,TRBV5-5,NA,TGTGCCAGCAGCCTCGGGACAGAAGGCTTCCGAAACAATGAGCAGTTCTTC,CASSLGTEGFRNNEQFF
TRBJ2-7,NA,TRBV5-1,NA,TGCGCCAGCAGCTTGTGGGAGCGGACCGACTACGAGCAGTACTTC,CASSLWERTDYEQYF
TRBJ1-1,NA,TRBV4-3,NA,TGCGCCAGCAGCCAAGATTCGCCCGGGCAGTTGAACACTGAAGCTTTCTTT,CASSQDSPGQLNTEAFF